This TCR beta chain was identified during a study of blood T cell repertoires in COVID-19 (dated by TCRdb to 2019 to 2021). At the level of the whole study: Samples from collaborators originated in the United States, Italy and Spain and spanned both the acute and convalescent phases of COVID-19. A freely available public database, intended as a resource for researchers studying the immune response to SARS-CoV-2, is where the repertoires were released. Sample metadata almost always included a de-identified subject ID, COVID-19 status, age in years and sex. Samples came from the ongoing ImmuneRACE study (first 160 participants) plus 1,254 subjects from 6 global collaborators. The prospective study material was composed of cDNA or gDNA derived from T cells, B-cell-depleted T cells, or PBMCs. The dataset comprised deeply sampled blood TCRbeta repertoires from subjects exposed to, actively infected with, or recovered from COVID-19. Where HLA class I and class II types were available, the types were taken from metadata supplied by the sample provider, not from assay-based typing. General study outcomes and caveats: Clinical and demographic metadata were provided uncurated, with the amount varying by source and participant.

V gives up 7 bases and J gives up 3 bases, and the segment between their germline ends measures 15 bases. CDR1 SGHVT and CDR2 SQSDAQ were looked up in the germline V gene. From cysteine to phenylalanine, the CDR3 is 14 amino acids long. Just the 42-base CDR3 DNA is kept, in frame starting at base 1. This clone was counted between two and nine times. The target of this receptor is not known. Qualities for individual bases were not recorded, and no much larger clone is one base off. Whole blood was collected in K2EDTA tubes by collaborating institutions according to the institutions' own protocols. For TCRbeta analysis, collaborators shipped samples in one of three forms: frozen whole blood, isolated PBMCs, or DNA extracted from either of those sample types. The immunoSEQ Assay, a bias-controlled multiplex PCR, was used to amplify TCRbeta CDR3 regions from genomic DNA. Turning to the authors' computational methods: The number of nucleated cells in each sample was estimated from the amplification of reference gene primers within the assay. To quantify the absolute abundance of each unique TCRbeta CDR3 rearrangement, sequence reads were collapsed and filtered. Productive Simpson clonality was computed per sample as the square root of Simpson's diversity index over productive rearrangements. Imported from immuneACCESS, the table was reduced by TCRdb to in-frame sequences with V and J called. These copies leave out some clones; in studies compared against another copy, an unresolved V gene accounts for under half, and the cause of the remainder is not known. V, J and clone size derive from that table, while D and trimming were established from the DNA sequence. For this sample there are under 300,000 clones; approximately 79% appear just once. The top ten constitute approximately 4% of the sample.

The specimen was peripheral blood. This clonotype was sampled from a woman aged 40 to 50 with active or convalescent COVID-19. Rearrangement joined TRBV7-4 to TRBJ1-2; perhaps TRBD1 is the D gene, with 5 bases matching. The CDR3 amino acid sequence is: CASKAGDSHYGYTF. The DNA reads TGTGCCAGCAAGGCAGGAGACAGTCACTATGGCTACACCTTC.